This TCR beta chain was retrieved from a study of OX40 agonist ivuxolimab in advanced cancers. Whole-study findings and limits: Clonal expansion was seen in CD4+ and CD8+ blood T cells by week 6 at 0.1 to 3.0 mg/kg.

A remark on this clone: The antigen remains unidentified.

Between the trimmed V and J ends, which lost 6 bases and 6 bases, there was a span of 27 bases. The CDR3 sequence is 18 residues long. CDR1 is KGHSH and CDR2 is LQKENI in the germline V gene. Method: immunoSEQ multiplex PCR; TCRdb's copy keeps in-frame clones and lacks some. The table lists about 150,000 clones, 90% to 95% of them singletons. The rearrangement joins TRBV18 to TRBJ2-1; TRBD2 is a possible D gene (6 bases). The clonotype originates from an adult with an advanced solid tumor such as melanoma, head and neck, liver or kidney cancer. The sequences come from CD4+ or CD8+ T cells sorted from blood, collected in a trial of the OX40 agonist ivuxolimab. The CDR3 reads CASSQTFRDSAFSNEQFF. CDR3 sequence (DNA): TGTGCCAGCTCCCAAACCTTTAGGGACTCCGCCTTCTCCAATGAGCAGTTCTTC.